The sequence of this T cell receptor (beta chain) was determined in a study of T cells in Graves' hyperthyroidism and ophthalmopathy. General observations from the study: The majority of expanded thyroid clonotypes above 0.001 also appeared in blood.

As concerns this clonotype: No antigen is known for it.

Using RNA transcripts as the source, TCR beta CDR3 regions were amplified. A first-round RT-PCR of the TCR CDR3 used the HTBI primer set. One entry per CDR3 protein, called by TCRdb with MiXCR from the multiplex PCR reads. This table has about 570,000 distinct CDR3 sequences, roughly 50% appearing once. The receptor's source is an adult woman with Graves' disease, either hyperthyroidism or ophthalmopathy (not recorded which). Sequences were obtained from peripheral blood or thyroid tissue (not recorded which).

In DNA form, the CDR3 reads TGTGCCAGCGGGGCTGACATAAACACTGAAGCTTTCTTT. It specifies CASGADINTEAFF. The chain has TRBV28 and TRBJ1-1; D possibly corresponds to TRBD1 (5 bases). Germline CDR1 reads MDHEN; CDR2 reads SYDVKM. The CDR3 totals 13 residues. V was cut by 8 bases and J by 2 bases, with 12 bases left in between.